This entry is about one T cell receptor (beta chain). This record belongs to a study of T-cell memory formation after mild COVID-19. MiXCR, run by TCRdb on the 5' RACE reads, gives a single entry per CDR3 protein. The repertoire has fewer than 600,000 distinct CDR3 sequences, about a fifth of them found once; the top ten carry around 7.7%. Sequencing was carried out using PBMCs or a T cell subset sorted from them (not recorded which). The clonotype was recovered from an adult woman who had mild COVID-19 (a few samples of this study predate the infection). Cell type and time point are not known.

The CDR3 loop reads CASSPGGWGTEAFF. CDR3 nucleotides: TGTGCCAGCAGCCCAGGGGGCTGGGGCACTGAAGCTTTCTTT. The chain couples TRBV9 to TRBJ1-1; 8 bases agree with TRBD1. The V gene's germline CDR1 is SGDLS and CDR2 YYNGEE. The CDR3 covers 14 residues. V shed 4 bases, J shed 4 bases, and the junction held 6 bases outside the gene matches.